Shown below are 18 T cell receptor beta chains from a single sample sequenced in a study of T cell clonality in common variable immunodeficiency. The protocol was immunoSEQ multiplex PCR, while the TCRdb copy is restricted to in-frame clones and leaves out a portion. The repertoire shows around 45,000 clones, none seen only once; the top ten take less than 11%. The specimen sequenced was peripheral blood mononuclear cells. The receptors come from a person aged 18 to 75 in good health.

This clone was observed many times. The CDR3 end falls 3 residues outside the read, so it is completed with the germline J gene. J is TRBJ1-1 and V is TRBV6-1; D remains unclear. The CDR3 spans 15 residues. Deletions cut 4 bases from V and 7 bases from J, with 19 bases between. Germline V gene data show CDR1 as MNHNS and CDR2 as SASEGT. The CDR3: CASSVLIGAEIEAFF. The CDR3 bases that were read are TGTGCCAGCAGTGTGTTAATAGGTGCGGAAATTGAA.

This clone was detected many times. The read finishes 3 residues shy of the CDR3 end, and the germline J gene is used to complete it. This chain links TRBV7-3 with TRBJ2-3; 8 nucleotides line up with TRBD2. This CDR3 region has 15 residues. V lost 6 bases to trimming and J lost 6 bases; unmatched junction nucleotides: 11. Germline V gene data show CDR1 as SGHTA and CDR2 as FQGTGA. The CDR3 bases that were read are TGTGCCAGCAGTCCCGGGAGGGGGGGCAGGGATACG. It codes for CASSPGRGGRDT. Given in full, the CDR3 is CASSPGRGGRDTQYF.

This clone was detected ten times or more. Here the CDR3 reads CASSLAGGQWDTQYF. Incomplete CDR3 DNA: TGTGCCAGCAGCTTAGCGGGGGGGCAATGGGATACG. The chain joins TRBV7-2 to TRBJ2-3, with D possibly TRBD2 on 7 matching bases. Read coverage stops 3 residues before the CDR3 terminus; the germline J gene supplies the remainder. The germline gives CDR1 SGHTA, CDR2 FQGNSA. The CDR3 runs 15 residues. The ends were cut back, 0 bases at V and 6 bases at J, with 13 bases in the middle.

There are many counts of this clone. The read ends 3 residues before the CDR3 terminus; that terminus is restored from the germline J gene. The V call is TRBV6-1, the J call TRBJ1-1, with D possibly being TRBD1 (5 bases). Per germline, CDR1 MNHNS and CDR2 SASEGT. V shed 3 bases and J shed 0 bases, with 11 bases lying between them. The CDR3 runs to 15 residues. The CDR3 loop is CASSETWDLNTEAFF. The CDR3 bases that were read are TGTGCCAGCAGTGAGACCTGGGACTTGAACACTGAA.

This clone was seen a handful of times. The CDR3 end lies 3 residues beyond the end of the read and is filled in from the germline J gene. The chain recombines TRBV11-1 with TRBJ2-2; D is possibly TRBD1 (5 bases). With 7 bases removed from V and 3 bases from J, the gap between germline ends came to 12 bases. This CDR3 is built from 14 residues. Germline CDR1 reads SGHAT; CDR2 reads FQDESV (reference sequence). CDR3 sequence reads: CASKTARYTGELFF. CDR3 bases read: TGTGCCAGCAAGACAGCTAGATACACCGGGGAG.

This clone has ten or more counts. The read halts 3 residues ahead of the CDR3 end, with the missing end drawn from the germline J gene. V usage is TRBV9 and J usage is TRBJ2-7; D remains ambiguous. The ends were cut back, 1 base at V and 2 bases at J, with 10 bases in the middle. Germline V gene data show CDR1 as SGDLS and CDR2 as YYNGEE. The CDR3 covers 14 residues. CDR3 in amino acids: CASSVSVAPYEQYF. Partial CDR3 DNA: TGTGCCAGCAGCGTAAGCGTGGCTCCCTACGAG. The full variable domain, in which reference TRBV9 and TRBJ2-7 provide the parts outside the CDR3, is DSGVTQTPKHLITATGQRVTLRCSPRSGDLSVYWYQQSLDQGLQFLIQYYNGEERAKGNILERFSAQQFPDLHSELNLSSLELGDSALYFCASSVSVAPYEQYFGPGTRLTVT.

This clone was recorded at least ten times. The CDR3 end falls 3 residues outside the read, so it is completed with the germline J gene. The V and J genes are TRBV5-6 and TRBJ2-7, with 9 nucleotides matching TRBD1. J lost 2 bases, V lost 0 bases, and 0 bases had no gene match. Germline V gene lookup returns CDR1 SGHDT and CDR2 YYEEEE. The CDR3 consists of 14 residues. Here the CDR3 reads CASSLGTGAYEQYF. The CDR3 DNA, read in part, is TGTGCCAGCAGCTTGGGGACAGGGGCCTACGAG.

This clone was seen repeatedly, ten times or more. The CDR3 end is not reached by the read, which stops 3 residues before it; the germline J gene fills it in. This chain connects TRBV30 to TRBJ1-5; D ambiguous. The CDR3 length is 14 residues. Looked up from germline, CDR1 is GTSNPN and CDR2 is SVGIG (reference sequence). V lost 4 bases, J lost 0 bases, and 10 bases lay in between. CDR3 bases read: TGTGCCTGGAATACCGGGTATAGCAATCAGCCC. It encodes CAWNTGYSNQP. The entire CDR3 reads CAWNTGYSNQPQHF.

This clone occurred many times. The CDR3 end lies 3 residues beyond the end of the read and is filled in from the germline J gene. This sequence joins TRBV19 and TRBJ2-1, with D unclear. V shed 4 bases and J shed 3 bases, with 13 bases lying between them. Per the germline V gene, CDR1 is LNHDA and CDR2 is SQIVND (reference sequence). This CDR3 contains 15 residues. The CDR3 reads CASSSFSSYYNEQFF. CDR3 bases read: TGTGCCAGTAGTAGTTTTTCCTCTTACTACAATGAG. The whole variable domain, remainder taken from reference TRBV19 and TRBJ2-1, is DGGITQSPKYLFRKEGQNVTLSCEQNLNHDAMYWYRQDPGQGLRLIYYSQIVNDFQKGDIAEGYSVSREKKESFPLTVTSAQKNPTAFYLCASSSFSSYYNEQFFGPGTRLTVL.

This clone showed up many times. Read coverage stops 3 residues before the CDR3 terminus; the germline J gene supplies the remainder. The chain carries TRBV2 and TRBJ1-4; TRBD1 matches 11 bases. The germline V gene encodes CDR1 SNHLY and CDR2 FYNNEI. This CDR3 is built from 13 residues. The CDR3 sequence: CASSVGQGVRLFF. The DNA read from the CDR3 is TGTGCCAGCAGTGTGGGACAGGGGGTGAGA.

This clone has ten or more counts. The read gets to within 3 residues of the CDR3 end, and the germline J gene fills in the rest. The chain carries TRBV7-9 and TRBJ2-5; tentatively, D is TRBD1 (6 bases). From germline, CDR1 is SEHNR and CDR2 FQNEAQ (reference sequence). The V end lost 5 bases, the J end lost 3 bases, and 13 bases lay between the germline ends. This CDR3 is built from 14 residues. The sequenced part of the CDR3 DNA is TGTGCCAGCAGCGCCCAACAGGGAGAAGAGACC. Residues: CASSAQQGEET. The entire CDR3 protein reads CASSAQQGEETQYF.

In this sample, this clone turned up many times. The observed sequence ends 3 residues before the CDR3 terminus, with the missing tail filled in from the germline J gene. V and J are TRBV18 and TRBJ2-3; a possible D gene is TRBD2 (6 bases). There are 14 residues in the CDR3. Germline V gives CDR1 KGHSH, CDR2 LQKENI. The V end was cut by 2 bases, the J end by 5 bases, with 11 bases between. The part of the CDR3 DNA that was read is TGTGCCAGCTCACCAGCGACTAGGCAAGATACG. Protein product: CASSPATRQDT. The CDR3 as a whole reads CASSPATRQDTQYF.

Many counts were recorded for this clone. The read ends 3 residues before the CDR3 terminus; that terminus is restored from the germline J gene. The chain links TRBV6-8 to TRBJ1-2; tentative D call: TRBD1 (5 bases). V was clipped by 2 bases and J by 7 bases, with 17 bases between them. CDR1 MNHGY and CDR2 SAAAGT come from the germline V gene. The CDR3 totals 15 residues. Incomplete CDR3 DNA: TGTGCCAGCAGTTACGGGGAGGGGCGAGAGATTGGC. Translation gives CASSYGEGREIG. The full CDR3 sequence reads CASSYGEGREIGYTF.

The sample holds many counts of this clone. The read finishes 3 residues shy of the CDR3 end, and the germline J gene is used to complete it. This rearrangement joins TRBV15 to TRBJ2-4; TRBD1 aligns across 10 bases. The CDR3 loop spans 16 amino acids. Germline loops: CDR1 LNHNV, CDR2 YYDKDF (reference sequence). Trimming removed 4 bases from V and 7 bases from J; junction bases left unmatched: 10. Partial CDR3 DNA: TGTGCCACCAGCAAAGGCGGGACAGGGGTTTCTAACATT. It specifies CATSKGGTGVSNI. The full-length CDR3 reads as CATSKGGTGVSNIQYF.

This clone has a count of ten or more. The CDR3 end falls 3 residues outside the read, so it is completed with the germline J gene. J is TRBJ2-3 and V is TRBV7-8; 9 positions agree with TRBD1. J lost 2 bases, V lost 5 bases, and 8 bases had no gene match. CDR1 is SGHVS and CDR2 is FQNEAQ in the germline V gene. CDR3 size: 16 residues. CDR3 DNA (partial): TGTGCCAGCAGCCCTCGGACAGGGGACTTCACAGATACG. Protein: CASSPRTGDFTDT. The full CDR3 protein is CASSPRTGDFTDTQYF.

This clone was counted at least ten times. The read comes to an end 3 residues before the CDR3 does, leaving the germline J gene to fill in the end. The rearrangement uses TRBV11-2 and TRBJ2-1; 9 positions match TRBD1. The V gene end was trimmed by 1 base and the J gene end by 9 bases; junction bases not matched to a gene: 4. The CDR3 has 14 amino acids. Looked up from germline, CDR1 is SGHAT and CDR2 is FQNNGV. Incomplete CDR3 DNA: TGTGCCAGCAGCTTAGGAGGGACAGGGCTTGAG. As protein: CASSLGGTGLE. The full CDR3 protein is CASSLGGTGLEQFF.

This clone was detected ten times or more. The CDR3 end is not reached by the read, which stops 3 residues before it; the germline J gene fills it in. The chain has TRBV18 and TRBJ2-5; weak D call: TRBD2 (7 bases). CDR1 is KGHSH and CDR2 is LQKENI in the germline V gene. The ends were cut back, 0 bases at V and 4 bases at J, with 9 bases in the middle. The CDR3 loop spans 14 amino acids. The CDR3 reads CASSPPGGAETQYF. The covered CDR3 bases are TGTGCCAGCTCACCACCGGGGGGGGCAGAGACC.

Ten or more counts support this clone. The read gets to within 3 residues of the CDR3 end, and the germline J gene fills in the rest. The chain couples TRBV18 to TRBJ1-2, with TRBD1 matching over 8 bases. V shed 3 bases and J 0 bases; nucleotides not matched to a gene: 12. Germline loops: CDR1 KGHSH, CDR2 LQKENI. This CDR3 comprises 18 residues. CDR3 sequence: CASSPRQGRDTANYGYTF. CDR3 DNA (partial): TGTGCCAGCTCACCCCGACAGGGGCGAGATACAGCTAACTATGGC.